A selection of T cell receptor beta chains follows, all from one sample in a study of shared clonotypes between healthy human individuals. The protocol was immunoSEQ multiplex PCR, while the TCRdb copy is restricted to in-frame clones and leaves out a portion. This sample yields 900,000 to 1,200,000 clones, of which around three quarters are seen a single time; around 0.61% belongs to the top ten. The sequenced sample was memory CD4+ T cells from PBMCs. These receptors all come from a man aged 18 to 30 in good health. Some clones in this sample may be carry-over from other donors' samples. The CDR3 runs from the conserved cysteine through the conserved F or W. The D gene is left open where the match is weak. Clone size is not always given. Where it is, it says once, few, many or a class for expanded clones.

clone_size d_call j_call v_call cdr3_nt cdr3_aa
once . TRBJ2-7 TRBV19 TGTGCCAGTAGTATAGAGAGTTCAGCTAAGCAGTACTTC CASSIESSAKQYF
. TRBD1 TRBJ1-4 TRBV29-1 TGCAGCGTCGAGACAGGGGCGAGTGAAAAACTGTTTTTT CSVETGASEKLFF
few . TRBJ2-2 TRBV7-9 TGTGCCAGCAGCTCCTACGGAGCCGGGGAGCTGTTTTTT CASSSYGAGELFF
. TRBD2 TRBJ2-1 TRBV9 TGTGCCAGCAGCGTTTTAGCGGGGGGAGCCAATGAGCAGTTCTTC CASSVLAGGANEQFF
few . TRBJ1-2 TRBV10-3 TGTGCCATCAGTGAGTCTTGGCAGAACTATGGCTACACCTTC CAISESWQNYGYTF
. TRBD1 TRBJ1-1 TRBV7-6 TGTGCCAGCAGCCCCAACGAGCAGGGGGCTGAAGCTTTCTTT CASSPNEQGAEAFF
. . TRBJ1-1 TRBV7-9 TGTGCCAGCAGCTTAGCCGAGGGTTACACTGAAGCTTTCTTT CASSLAEGYTEAFF
many . TRBJ2-7 TRBV25-1 TGTGCCAGCAGTGATCAGAGCCTCTACGAGCAGTACTTC CASSDQSLYEQYF
. . TRBJ2-1 TRBV7-2 TGTGCCAGCAGCTTACCAGCCGTAAATGAGCAGTTCTTC CASSLPAVNEQFF
. . TRBJ2-3 TRBV11-2 TGTGCCAGCAGCTCGACAGCGCTGAGAAGAGATACGCAGTATTTT CASSSTALRRDTQYF
. . TRBJ1-5 TRBV19 TGTGCCAGTAGTAGGGGTGTGGCCATGGGGAGGCCTCAGCCCCAGCATTTT CASSRGVAMGRPQPQHF
. . TRBJ1-5 TRBV6-1 TGTGCCAGCAGTGAACAGGGGCCGGGTCAGCCCCAGCATTTT CASSEQGPGQPQHF
. . TRBJ1-4 TRBV7-3 TGTGCCAGCAGCTTAAATGGGGACCCTAATGAAAAACTGTTTTTT CASSLNGDPNEKLFF
. . TRBJ1-6 TRBV28 TGTGCCAGCAGTGGTGGATTGGAACATCCAGGGTTGTGGGATTCACCCCTCCACTTT CASSGGLEHPGLWDSPLHF
. . TRBJ2-3 TRBV7-9 TGTGCCAGCAGCTTAGACCCCGTCGCTTCGAGCACAGATACGCAGTATTTT CASSLDPVASSTDTQYF
. TRBD1 TRBJ1-1 TRBV27 TGTGCCAGCAGTAGGTTACAGGGGACTGAAGCTTTCTTT CASSRLQGTEAFF
. . TRBJ1-1 TRBV10-3 TGTGCCATCAGTGTGGCAGGCGAGACTTTCTTT CAISVAGETFF
. TRBD1 TRBJ2-1 TRBV7-7 TGTGCCAGCAGCTTAGACGGGACAGGGAAGAATGAGCAGTTCTTC CASSLDGTGKNEQFF
. TRBD1 TRBJ2-7 TRBV5-1 TGCGCCAGCAGCTCCCGACAGGGCGAATACGAGCAGTACTTC CASSSRQGEYEQYF
. . TRBJ2-1 TRBV5-4 TGTGCCAGCAGCTTAGGGGGTTCCTACAATGAGCAGTTCTTC CASSLGGSYNEQFF
. . TRBJ2-7 TRBV6-1 TGTGCCAGCACCCGGGACACCCAAGGGGAGCAGTACTTC CASTRDTQGEQYF
. TRBD1 TRBJ2-7 TRBV28 TGTGCCAGCAGTTTATTCTCAGGGGGCATCTACGAGCAGTACTTC CASSLFSGGIYEQYF
. TRBD2 TRBJ2-1 TRBV4-2 TGTGCCAGCAGCCGCGGACTAGCGGGAACTGTCTCCTACAATGAGCAGTTCTTC CASSRGLAGTVSYNEQFF
. . TRBJ2-3 TRBV7-9 TGTGCCAGCAGCTTAGGAGGGACAGATACGCAGTATTTT CASSLGGTDTQYF
. . TRBJ2-2 TRBV7-2 TGTGCCAGCAGCTTCTCCAGCGGGTCCGGGGAGCTGTTTTTT CASSFSSGSGELFF
. . TRBJ2-5 TRBV10-2 TGCGCCAGCAGTCCAGGTGCGGAGACCCAGTACTTC CASSPGAETQYF
. . TRBJ2-3 TRBV5-1 TGCGCCAGCACGCTCCGGTACCAAAGCGCAGATACGCAGTATTTT CASTLRYQSADTQYF